A single sample gave rise to the 22 T cell receptor beta chains below, sequenced in a study of T-cell reconstitution after alpha-beta-depleted transplantation in children. TCRbeta library preparation incorporated unique molecular identifiers. MiXCR, applied by TCRdb to the PCR reads, yields one record per CDR3 protein. This repertoire shows about 110,000 distinct CDR3 sequences, around a tenth found once; its top ten account for around 35%. The sample consisted of PBMCs, taken before TCRalphabeta/CD19-depleted stem cell transplant. The source of these receptors is a boy aged 2-15 years with acute lymphoblastic leukemia, due to receive a stem cell transplant.

The chain joins TRBV11-2 to TRBJ2-7; 8 bases match TRBD1. The germline gives CDR1 SGHAT, CDR2 FQNNGV. This CDR3 is built from 15 residues. V gave up 2 bases and J gave up 2 bases; unmatched junction bases: 5. The CDR3 coding sequence is TGTGCCAGCAGCTTAACGACAGGGGAGACCTACGAGCAGTACTTC. This sequence encodes CASSLTTGETYEQYF.

Only a few counts were recorded for this clonotype. V usage is TRBV5-1 and J usage is TRBJ2-3; the D gene is possibly TRBD2 (5 bases). The V end lost 0 bases, the J end lost 1 base, and 6 bases lay between the germline ends. This CDR3 contains 14 residues. Per germline, CDR1 SGHRS and CDR2 YFSETQ. The CDR3, as DNA: TGCGCCAGCAGCTTGGCCGGGGGCACAGATACGCAGTATTTT. Translation gives CASSLAGGTDTQYF.

This clonotype has a count of ten or more. The chain carries TRBV7-8 and TRBJ2-4; TRBD2 agrees at 7 bases. Trimming cost V 5 bases and J 0 bases; bases outside gene matches: 16. The CDR3 loop spans 19 amino acids. CDR1 is SGHVS and CDR2 is FQNEAQ in the germline V gene. The CDR3 DNA reads as TGTGCCAGCAGCATCACGGGACGGGAGGCGGGTCTAGCCAAAAACATTCAGTACTTC. Protein product: CASSITGREAGLAKNIQYF.

This clonotype was counted a single time. A read error is possible here, since a much larger clone lies one base away. The chain recombines TRBV6-6 with TRBJ2-7; D ambiguous. The CDR3 contains 13 residues. V lost 9 bases and J lost 3, with 15 bases in between. Germline V gene data show CDR1 as MNHNY and CDR2 as SVGAGI (reference sequence). The CDR3, as DNA: TGTGCCAGAAACCCACTGACTGACTACGAGCAGTACTTC. It codes for CARNPLTDYEQYF.

The rearrangement uses TRBV20-1 and TRBJ1-1, with D possibly TRBD1 on 5 matching bases. Germline lookup yields CDR1 DFQATT and CDR2 SNEGSKA (reference sequence). V lost 4 bases, J lost 6 bases, and 12 bases lay in between. The CDR3 totals 12 residues. CDR3 sequence reads: CSATWGGPEAFF. Written as DNA, the CDR3 is TGCAGTGCTACCTGGGGCGGCCCTGAAGCTTTCTTT.

The rearrangement joins TRBV29-1 to TRBJ2-1; D may be TRBD2 (6 bases). The germline gives CDR1 SQVTM, CDR2 ANQGSEA. CDR3 size: 15 residues. DNA for the CDR3: TGCAGTGCCAGAAACGGGGGAAGCTCCTACAATGAGCAGTTCTTC. Translating it yields CSARNGGSSYNEQFF.

The rearrangement uses TRBV7-8 and TRBJ2-2; D gene ambiguous. V gave up 7 bases and J gave up 1 base, with 10 bases separating them. CDR1 SGHVS and CDR2 FQNEAQ come from the germline V gene. The CDR3 spans 14 residues. CDR3 region: CASIPYKNTGELFF. The DNA for the CDR3 is TGTGCCAGCATCCCATACAAGAACACCGGGGAGCTGTTTTTT.

This clonotype was picked up many times. This chain links TRBV20-1 with TRBJ1-1, with TRBD1 as a possible D gene (6 bases). Per the germline V gene, CDR1 is DFQATT and CDR2 is SNEGSKA (reference sequence). V shed 6 bases and J shed 5 bases, with 19 bases lying between them. The length of the CDR3 is 14 residues. The CDR3 DNA is TGCAGTGCCCCTACCCGGAGGGGGAAGACTGAAGCTTTCTTT. This sequence encodes CSAPTRRGKTEAFF.

This clonotype has a count of ten or more. CDR3 nucleotides: TGTGCCAGCAGCCGGGAGCCCGAGCGGGGGACCTACACAGATACGCAGTATTTT. Encoded protein: CASSREPERGTYTDTQYF. The rearrangement links TRBV4-2 to TRBJ2-3; 8 nucleotides line up with TRBD2. The V gene end was trimmed by 4 bases and the J gene end by 2 bases; junction bases not matched to a gene: 14. CDR1 LGHNA and CDR2 YNFKEQ come from the germline V gene. CDR3 length equals 18 residues.

At least ten counts were recorded for this clonotype. The chain has TRBV5-1 and TRBJ2-2; D possibly uses TRBD1 or TRBD2 (5 bases each). This CDR3 spans 17 amino acids. CDR1 is SGHRS, CDR2 YFSETQ, per germline. V lost 4 bases to trimming and J lost 0 bases, with 16 bases between them. The CDR3 DNA is TGCGCCAGCAGCCTGCTGGGGGACGGGGCGAACACCGGGGAGCTGTTTTTT. Amino acid sequence: CASSLLGDGANTGELFF.

The chain joins TRBV5-5 to TRBJ2-5; D perhaps matches TRBD2 (6 bases). Germline V CDR1 and CDR2: SGHKS, YYEKEE (reference sequence). The CDR3 has 15 amino acids. Trimming removed 4 bases at V and 6 bases at J, with 19 bases between. For the CDR3, the DNA is TGTGCCAGCAGCATTACTTCCGGGAGCCAGCAGACCCAGTACTTC. Translated, it gives CASSITSGSQQTQYF.

This clonotype turned up a few times. The rearrangement uses TRBV11-2 and TRBJ1-3, with D unclear. This CDR3 has 15 amino acids. Germline CDR1 and CDR2: SGHAT and FQNNGV. Trimming took off 1 base at V and 6 bases at J, with 13 bases between the two ends. This chain's CDR3 is CASSLAGVRKNTIYF. The CDR3 nucleotides read TGTGCCAGCAGCTTAGCTGGTGTGAGAAAAAACACCATATATTTT. Supplemented by reference TRBV11-2 and TRBJ1-3, the full variable domain reads EAGVAQSPRYKIIEKRQSVAFWCNPISGHATLYWYQQILGQGPKLLIQFQNNGVVDDSQLPKDRFSAERLKGVDSTLKIQPAKLEDSAVYLCASSLAGVRKNTIYFGEGSWLTVV.

V usage is TRBV5-6 and J usage is TRBJ2-4; TRBD2 aligns across 11 bases. V dropped 4 bases and J dropped 12; count of bases not matched to a gene: 12. CDR1 is SGHDT and CDR2 is YYEEEE in the germline V gene. The CDR3 spans 15 residues. The CDR3 loop is CASSPDRLAGLTQYF. The CDR3 DNA is TGTGCCAGCAGCCCGGACCGACTAGCGGGATTAACTCAGTACTTC.

This clonotype appeared a few times. The rearrangement links TRBV12-3 or TRBV12-4 to TRBJ2-5; 9 bases align to TRBD2. This CDR3 is 15 amino acids long. Trimming took 5 bases from V and 4 from J; bases not matched to a gene: 8. The CDR3 loop reads CASSTGLAGPETQYF. The CDR3 DNA is TGTGCCAGCAGTACGGGACTAGCCGGACCAGAGACCCAGTACTTC.

This clonotype has more than one count but fewer than ten. The chain couples TRBV9 to TRBJ2-1; tentative D call: TRBD1 (6 bases). The CDR3 totals 14 residues. Germline-derived CDR1 and CDR2 are SGDLS and YYNGEE. V lost 0 bases and J lost 9, with 13 bases in between. DNA of the CDR3: TGTGCCAGCAGCGTAGGTAACCTAGGGGGTGAGCAGTTCTTC. Protein product: CASSVGNLGGEQFF. Supplemented by reference TRBV9 and TRBJ2-1, the full variable domain reads DSGVTQTPKHLITATGQRVTLRCSPRSGDLSVYWYQQSLDQGLQFLIQYYNGEERAKGNILERFSAQQFPDLHSELNLSSLELGDSALYFCASSVGNLGGEQFFGPGTRLTVL.

CDR3 amino acids: CASSVGQEYTEAFF. CDR3 sequence (DNA): TGCGCCAGCAGCGTCGGACAGGAATACACTGAAGCTTTCTTT. This chain uses TRBV5-1 with TRBJ1-1; 7 bases are a match to TRBD1. Losses at the gene ends were 4 bases for V and 3 bases for J; bases not matched to a gene: 6. The CDR3 consists of 14 residues. The germline V gene encodes CDR1 SGHRS and CDR2 YFSETQ.

CDR3 amino acids: CASSEYRGTGKRVNEQFF. The CDR3 nucleotides are TGTGCCAGCAGTGAATATAGGGGGACAGGGAAGAGGGTCAATGAGCAGTTCTTC. This chain joins TRBV25-1 and TRBJ2-1; TRBD1 matches at 9 bases. V gave up 0 bases and J gave up 6 bases; unmatched junction bases: 12. The CDR3 spans 18 residues. The germline V gene has CDR1 MGHDK and CDR2 SYGVNS.

This clonotype was seen only a few times. The V call is TRBV24-1, the J call TRBJ2-1, with D perhaps TRBD2 (7 bases). In germline, CDR1 is KGHDR, CDR2 SFDVKD. This CDR3 is 14 amino acids long. V lost 5 bases and J lost 8, with 15 bases in between. CDR3 region: CATSAVGGAHEQFF. CDR3 in DNA: TGTGCCACCAGTGCCGTAGGGGGGGCCCATGAGCAGTTCTTC.

This chain joins TRBV20-1 and TRBJ2-1, with D maybe TRBD1 (6 bases). The CDR3 runs 13 residues. Trimming stripped 1 base from V and 7 bases from J, with 11 bases between. Germline CDR1 DFQATT, CDR2 SNEGSKA (reference sequence). The CDR3 DNA reads as TGCAGTGCTAGAGTCGCAGGGGCTAATGAGCAGTTCTTC. Its translation is CSARVAGANEQFF.

This chain links TRBV4-2 with TRBJ1-6; D call uncertain. CDR1 is LGHNA and CDR2 is YNFKEQ in the germline V gene. This CDR3 contains 16 residues. The V end lost 0 bases, the J end lost 9 bases, and 15 bases lay between the germline ends. The CDR3 loop is CASSQDLRILGSPLHF. CDR3 coding DNA: TGTGCCAGCAGCCAAGATTTGCGGATATTGGGTTCACCCCTCCACTTT.

This clonotype was counted ten times or more. The chain carries TRBV5-6 and TRBJ2-3, with TRBD2 identical over 8 bases. V was clipped by 4 bases and J by 2 bases; unmatched bases: 15. This CDR3 region has 18 residues. In germline, CDR1 is SGHDT, CDR2 YYEEEE. The CDR3 DNA is TGTGCCAGCAGCCCTGCCCGGGGTGTTAGCGGGATCACAGATACGCAGTATTTT. This gives the protein CASSPARGVSGITDTQYF.

The chain links TRBV5-1 to TRBJ2-5; TRBD2 is a possible D gene (5 bases). The CDR3 has 14 residues. Trimming pared 4 bases from V and 3 bases from J, leaving 13 bases between. Germline V gene lookup returns CDR1 SGHRS and CDR2 YFSETQ. The CDR3 sequence is CASSGRTGKETQYF. CDR3 bases: TGCGCCAGCAGCGGAAGGACTGGTAAAGAGACCCAGTACTTC.